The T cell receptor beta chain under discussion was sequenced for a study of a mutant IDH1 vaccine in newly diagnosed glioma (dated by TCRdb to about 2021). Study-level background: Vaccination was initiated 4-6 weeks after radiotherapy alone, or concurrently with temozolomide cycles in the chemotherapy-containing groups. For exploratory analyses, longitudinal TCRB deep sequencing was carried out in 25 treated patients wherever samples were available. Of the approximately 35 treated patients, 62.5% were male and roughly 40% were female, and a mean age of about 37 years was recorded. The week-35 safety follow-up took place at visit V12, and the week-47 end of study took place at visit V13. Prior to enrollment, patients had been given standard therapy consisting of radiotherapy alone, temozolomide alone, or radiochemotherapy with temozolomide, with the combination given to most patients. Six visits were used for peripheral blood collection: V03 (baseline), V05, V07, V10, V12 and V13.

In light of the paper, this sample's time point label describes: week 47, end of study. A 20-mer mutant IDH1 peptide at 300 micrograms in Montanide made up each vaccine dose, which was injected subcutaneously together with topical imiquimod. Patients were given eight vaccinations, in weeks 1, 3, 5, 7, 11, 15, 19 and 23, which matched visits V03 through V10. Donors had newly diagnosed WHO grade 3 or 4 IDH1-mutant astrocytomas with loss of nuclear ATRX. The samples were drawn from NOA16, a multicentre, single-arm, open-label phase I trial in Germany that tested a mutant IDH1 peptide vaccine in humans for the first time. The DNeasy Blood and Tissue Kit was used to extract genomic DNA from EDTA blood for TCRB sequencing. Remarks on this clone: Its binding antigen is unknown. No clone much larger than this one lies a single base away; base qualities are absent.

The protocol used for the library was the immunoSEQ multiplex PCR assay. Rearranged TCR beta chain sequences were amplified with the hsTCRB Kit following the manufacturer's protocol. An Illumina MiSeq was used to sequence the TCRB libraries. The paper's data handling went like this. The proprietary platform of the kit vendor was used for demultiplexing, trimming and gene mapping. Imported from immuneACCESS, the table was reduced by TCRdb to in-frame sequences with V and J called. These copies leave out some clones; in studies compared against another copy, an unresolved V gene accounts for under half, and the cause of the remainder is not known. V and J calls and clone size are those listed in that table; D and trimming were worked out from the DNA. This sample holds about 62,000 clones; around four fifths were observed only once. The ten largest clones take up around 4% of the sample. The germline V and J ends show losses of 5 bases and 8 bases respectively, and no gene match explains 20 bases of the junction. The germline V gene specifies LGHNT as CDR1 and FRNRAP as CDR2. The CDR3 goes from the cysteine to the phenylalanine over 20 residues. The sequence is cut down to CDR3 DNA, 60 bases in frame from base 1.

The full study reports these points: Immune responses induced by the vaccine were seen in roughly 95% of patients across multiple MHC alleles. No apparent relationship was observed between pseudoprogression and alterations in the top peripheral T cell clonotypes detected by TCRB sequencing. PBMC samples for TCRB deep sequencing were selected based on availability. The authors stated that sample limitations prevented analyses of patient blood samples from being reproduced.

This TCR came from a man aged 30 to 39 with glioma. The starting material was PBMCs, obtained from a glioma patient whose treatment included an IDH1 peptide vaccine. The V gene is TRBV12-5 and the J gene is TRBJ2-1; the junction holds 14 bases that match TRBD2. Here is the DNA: TGTGCTAGTGGTCCGTCCGCGGGACTAGCGGGGGAGCGGATTCGCGATGAGCAGTTCTTC. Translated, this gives CASGPSAGLAGERIRDEQFF.